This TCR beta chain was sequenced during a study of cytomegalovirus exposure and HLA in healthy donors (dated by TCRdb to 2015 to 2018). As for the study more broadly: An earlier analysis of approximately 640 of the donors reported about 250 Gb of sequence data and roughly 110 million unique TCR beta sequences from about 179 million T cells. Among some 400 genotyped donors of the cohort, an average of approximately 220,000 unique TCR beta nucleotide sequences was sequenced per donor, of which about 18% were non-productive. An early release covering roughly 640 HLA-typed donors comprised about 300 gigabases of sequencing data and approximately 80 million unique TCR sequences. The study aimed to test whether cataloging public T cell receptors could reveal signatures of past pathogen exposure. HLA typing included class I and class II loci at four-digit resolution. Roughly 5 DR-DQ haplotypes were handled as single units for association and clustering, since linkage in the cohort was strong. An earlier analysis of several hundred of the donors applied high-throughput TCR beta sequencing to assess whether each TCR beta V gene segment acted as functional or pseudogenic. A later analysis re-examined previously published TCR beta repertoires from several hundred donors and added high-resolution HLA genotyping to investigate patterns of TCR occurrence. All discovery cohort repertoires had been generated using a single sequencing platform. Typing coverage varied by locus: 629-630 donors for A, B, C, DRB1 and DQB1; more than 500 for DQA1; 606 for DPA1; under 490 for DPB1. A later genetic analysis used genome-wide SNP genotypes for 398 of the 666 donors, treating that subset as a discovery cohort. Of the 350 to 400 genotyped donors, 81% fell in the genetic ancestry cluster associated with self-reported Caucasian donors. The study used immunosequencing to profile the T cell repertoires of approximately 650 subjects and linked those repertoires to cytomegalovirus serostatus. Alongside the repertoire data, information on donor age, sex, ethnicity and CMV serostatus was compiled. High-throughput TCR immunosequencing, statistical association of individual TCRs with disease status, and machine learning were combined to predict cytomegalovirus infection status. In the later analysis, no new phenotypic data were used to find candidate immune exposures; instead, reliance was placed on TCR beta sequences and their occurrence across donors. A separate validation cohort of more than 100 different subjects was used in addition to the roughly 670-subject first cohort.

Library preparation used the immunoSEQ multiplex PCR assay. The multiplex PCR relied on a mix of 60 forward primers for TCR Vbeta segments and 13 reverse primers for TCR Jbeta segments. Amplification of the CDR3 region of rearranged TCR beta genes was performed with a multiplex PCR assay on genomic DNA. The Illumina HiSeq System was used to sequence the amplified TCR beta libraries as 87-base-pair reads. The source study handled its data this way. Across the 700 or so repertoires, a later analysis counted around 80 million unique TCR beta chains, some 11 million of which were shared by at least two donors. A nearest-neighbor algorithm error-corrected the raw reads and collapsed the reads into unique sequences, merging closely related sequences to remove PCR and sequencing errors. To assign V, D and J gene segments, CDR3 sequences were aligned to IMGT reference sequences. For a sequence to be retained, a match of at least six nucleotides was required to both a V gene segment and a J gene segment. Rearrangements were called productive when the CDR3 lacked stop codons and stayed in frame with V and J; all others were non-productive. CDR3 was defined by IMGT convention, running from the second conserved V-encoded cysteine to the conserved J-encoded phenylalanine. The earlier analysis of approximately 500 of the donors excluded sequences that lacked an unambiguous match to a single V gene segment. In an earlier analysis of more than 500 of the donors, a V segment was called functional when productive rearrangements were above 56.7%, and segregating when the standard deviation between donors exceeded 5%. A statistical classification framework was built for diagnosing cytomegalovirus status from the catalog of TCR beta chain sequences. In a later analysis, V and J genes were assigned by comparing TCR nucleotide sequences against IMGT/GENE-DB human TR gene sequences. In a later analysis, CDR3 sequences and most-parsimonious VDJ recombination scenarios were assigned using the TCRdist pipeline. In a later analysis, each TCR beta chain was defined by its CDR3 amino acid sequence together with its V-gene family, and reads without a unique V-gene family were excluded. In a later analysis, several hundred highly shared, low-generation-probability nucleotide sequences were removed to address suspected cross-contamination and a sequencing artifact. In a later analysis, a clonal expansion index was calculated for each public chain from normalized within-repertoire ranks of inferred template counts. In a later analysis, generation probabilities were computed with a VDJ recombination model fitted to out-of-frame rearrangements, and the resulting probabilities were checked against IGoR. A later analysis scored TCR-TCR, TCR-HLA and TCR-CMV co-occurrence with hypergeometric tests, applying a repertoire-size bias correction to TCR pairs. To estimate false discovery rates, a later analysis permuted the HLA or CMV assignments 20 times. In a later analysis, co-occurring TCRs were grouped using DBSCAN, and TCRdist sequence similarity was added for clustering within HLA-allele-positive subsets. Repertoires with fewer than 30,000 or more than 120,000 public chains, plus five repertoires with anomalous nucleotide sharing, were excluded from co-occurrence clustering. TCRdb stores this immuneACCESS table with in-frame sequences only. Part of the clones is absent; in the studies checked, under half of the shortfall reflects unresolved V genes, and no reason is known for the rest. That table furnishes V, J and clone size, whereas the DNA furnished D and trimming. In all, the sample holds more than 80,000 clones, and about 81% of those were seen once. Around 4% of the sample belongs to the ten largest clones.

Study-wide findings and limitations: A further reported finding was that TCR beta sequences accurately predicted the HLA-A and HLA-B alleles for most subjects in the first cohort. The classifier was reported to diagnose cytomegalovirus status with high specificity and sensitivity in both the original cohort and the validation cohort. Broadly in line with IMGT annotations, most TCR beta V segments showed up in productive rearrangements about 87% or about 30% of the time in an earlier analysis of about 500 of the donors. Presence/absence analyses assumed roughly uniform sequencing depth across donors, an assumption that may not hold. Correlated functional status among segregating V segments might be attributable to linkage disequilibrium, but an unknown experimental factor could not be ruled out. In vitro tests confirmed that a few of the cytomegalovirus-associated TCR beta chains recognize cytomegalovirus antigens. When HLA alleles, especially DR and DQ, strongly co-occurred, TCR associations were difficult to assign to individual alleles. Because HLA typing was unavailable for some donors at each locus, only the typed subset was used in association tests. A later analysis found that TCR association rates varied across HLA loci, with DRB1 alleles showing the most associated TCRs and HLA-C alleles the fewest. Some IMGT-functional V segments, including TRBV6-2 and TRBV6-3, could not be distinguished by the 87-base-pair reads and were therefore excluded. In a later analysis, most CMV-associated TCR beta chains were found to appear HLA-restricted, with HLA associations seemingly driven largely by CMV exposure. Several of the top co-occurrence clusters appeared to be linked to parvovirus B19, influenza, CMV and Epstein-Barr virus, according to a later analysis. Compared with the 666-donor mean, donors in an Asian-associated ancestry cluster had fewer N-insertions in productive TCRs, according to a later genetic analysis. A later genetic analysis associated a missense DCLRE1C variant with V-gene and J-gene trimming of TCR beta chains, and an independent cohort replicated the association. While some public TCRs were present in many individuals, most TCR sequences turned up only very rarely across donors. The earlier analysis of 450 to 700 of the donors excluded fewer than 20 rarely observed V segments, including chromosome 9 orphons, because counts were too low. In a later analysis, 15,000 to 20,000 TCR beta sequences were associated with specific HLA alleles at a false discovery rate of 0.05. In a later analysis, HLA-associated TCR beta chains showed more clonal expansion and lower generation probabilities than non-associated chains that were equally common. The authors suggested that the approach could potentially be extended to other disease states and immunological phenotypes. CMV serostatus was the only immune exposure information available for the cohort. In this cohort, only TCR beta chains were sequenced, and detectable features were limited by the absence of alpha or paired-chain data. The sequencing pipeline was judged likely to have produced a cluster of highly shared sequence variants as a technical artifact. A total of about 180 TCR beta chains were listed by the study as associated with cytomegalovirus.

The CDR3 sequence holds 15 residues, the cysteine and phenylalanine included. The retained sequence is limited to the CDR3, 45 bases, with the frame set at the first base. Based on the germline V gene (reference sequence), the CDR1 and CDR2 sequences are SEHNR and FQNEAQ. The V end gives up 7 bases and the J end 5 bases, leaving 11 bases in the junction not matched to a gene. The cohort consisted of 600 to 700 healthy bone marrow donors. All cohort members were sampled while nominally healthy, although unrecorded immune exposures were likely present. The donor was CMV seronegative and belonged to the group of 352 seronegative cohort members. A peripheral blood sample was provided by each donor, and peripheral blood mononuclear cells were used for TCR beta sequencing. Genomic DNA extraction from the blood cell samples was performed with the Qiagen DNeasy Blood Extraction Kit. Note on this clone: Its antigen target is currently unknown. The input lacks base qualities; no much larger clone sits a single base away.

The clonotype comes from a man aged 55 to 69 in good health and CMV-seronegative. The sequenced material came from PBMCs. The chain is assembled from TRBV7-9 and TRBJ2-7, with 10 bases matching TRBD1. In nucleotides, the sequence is TGTGCCAGCACCCCCCCCGGGACAGGGGACCACGAGCAGTACTTC. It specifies CASTPPGTGDHEQYF.